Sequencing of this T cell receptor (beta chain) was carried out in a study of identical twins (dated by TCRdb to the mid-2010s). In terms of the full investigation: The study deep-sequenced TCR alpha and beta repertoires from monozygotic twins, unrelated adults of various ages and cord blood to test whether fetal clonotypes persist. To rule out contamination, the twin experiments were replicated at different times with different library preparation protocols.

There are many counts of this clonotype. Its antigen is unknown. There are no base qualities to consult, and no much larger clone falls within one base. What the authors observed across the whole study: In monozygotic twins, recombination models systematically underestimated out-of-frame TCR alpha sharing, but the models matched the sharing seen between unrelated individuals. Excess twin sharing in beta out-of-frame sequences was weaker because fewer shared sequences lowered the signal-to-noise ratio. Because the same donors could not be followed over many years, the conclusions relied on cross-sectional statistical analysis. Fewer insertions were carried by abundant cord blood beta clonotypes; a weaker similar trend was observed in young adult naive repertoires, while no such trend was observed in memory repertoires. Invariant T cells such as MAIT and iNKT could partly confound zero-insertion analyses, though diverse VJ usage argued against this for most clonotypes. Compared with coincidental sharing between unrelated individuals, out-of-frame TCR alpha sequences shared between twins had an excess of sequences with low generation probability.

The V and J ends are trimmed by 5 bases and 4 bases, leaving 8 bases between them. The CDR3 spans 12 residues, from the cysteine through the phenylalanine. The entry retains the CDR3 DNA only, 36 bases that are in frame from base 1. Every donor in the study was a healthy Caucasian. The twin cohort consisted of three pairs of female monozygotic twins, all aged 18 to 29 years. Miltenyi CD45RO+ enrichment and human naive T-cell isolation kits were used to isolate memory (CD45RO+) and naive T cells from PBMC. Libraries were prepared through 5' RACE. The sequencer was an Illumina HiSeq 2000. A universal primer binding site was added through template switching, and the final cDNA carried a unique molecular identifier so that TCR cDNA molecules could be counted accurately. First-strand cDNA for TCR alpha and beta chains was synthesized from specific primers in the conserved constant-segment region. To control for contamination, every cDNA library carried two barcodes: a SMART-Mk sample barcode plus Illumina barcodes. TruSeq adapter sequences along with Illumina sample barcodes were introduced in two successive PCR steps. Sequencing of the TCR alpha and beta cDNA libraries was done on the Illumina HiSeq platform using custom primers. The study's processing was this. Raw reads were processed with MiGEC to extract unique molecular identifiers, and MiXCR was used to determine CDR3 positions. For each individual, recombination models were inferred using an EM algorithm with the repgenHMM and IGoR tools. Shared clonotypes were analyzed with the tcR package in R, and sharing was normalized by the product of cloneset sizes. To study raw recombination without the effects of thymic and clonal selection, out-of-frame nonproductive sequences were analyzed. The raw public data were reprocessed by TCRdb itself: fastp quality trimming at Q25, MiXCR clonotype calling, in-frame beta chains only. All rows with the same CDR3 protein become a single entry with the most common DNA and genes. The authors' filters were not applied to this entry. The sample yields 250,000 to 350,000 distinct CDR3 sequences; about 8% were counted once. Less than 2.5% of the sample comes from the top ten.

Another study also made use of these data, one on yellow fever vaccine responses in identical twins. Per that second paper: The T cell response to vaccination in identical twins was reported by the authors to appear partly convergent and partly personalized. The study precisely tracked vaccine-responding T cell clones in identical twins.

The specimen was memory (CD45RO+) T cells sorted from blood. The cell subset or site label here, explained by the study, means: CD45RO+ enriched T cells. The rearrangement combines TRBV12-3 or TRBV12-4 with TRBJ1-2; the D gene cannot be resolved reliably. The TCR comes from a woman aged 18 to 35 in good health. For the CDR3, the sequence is CASSLTAYGYTF. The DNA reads TGTGCCAGCAGTCTTACAGCCTATGGCTACACCTTC.